This record concerns one TCR beta chain sequence. It lacks a known antigen. Nothing much larger sits one base from this clone, and base qualities are not available. This sample was included in a study of T cell changes during pregnancy in multiple sclerosis (dated by TCRdb to about 2019). General notes on the study: Changes in the T cell repertoire over the course of pregnancy were examined in this study in women with multiple sclerosis.

The library was obtained by the immunoSEQ multiplex PCR assay. The clones in this table, taken by TCRdb from immuneACCESS, are in-frame only. Not every clone is retained; where verified, under half of the shortfall comes from an unresolved V gene, and the cause of the rest is unknown. The sample records fewer than 85,000 clones, roughly 92% of which are singletons. The ten largest clones take up roughly 2.8% of the sample. Cut back by 1 base and 11 bases, the V and J ends lie 9 bases apart. Per the germline V gene (reference sequence), LNHDA is the CDR1 and SQIVND is the CDR2. Inclusive of the bounding cysteine and phenylalanine, the CDR3 is 12 residues long. The retained sequence is limited to the CDR3, 36 bases, with the frame set at the first base.

The receptor's source is a female donor in good health, enrolled as a control in a pregnancy study. The source was peripheral blood, collected in the third trimester of pregnancy. The chain employs TRBV19 and TRBJ2-1, with the D gene too uncertain to name. The base sequence is TGTGCCAGTAGTATAGTGGGCTTCCAGCAGTTCTTC. Its translation reads: CASSIVGFQQFF.